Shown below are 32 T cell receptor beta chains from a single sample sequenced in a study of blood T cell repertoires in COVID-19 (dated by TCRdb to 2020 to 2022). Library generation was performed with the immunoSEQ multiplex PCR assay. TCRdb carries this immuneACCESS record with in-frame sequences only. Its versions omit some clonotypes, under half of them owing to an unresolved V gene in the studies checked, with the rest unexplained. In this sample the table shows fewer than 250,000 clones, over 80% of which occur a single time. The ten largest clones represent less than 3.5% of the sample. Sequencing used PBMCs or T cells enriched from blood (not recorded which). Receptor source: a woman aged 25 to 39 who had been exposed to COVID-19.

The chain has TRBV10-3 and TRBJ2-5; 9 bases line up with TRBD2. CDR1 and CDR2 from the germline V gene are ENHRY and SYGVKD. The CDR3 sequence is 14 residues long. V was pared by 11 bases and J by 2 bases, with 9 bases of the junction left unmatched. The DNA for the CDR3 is TGTGCCGCGGGAGCGGGGGGACGACAAGAGACCCAGTACTTC. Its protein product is CAAGAGGRQETQYF.

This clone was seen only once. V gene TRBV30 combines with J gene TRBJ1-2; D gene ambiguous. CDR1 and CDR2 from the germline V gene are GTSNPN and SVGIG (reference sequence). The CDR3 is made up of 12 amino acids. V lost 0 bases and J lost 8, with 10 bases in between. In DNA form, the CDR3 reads TGTGCCTGGAGTGTGGGCAGCGGGGGCTACACCTTC. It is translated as CAWSVGSGGYTF.

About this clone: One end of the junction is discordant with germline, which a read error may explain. The CDR3 DNA follows: TGTGCCACCAGCAGAGATCCCGTCAGCTACGGGAATCGCTTC. This gives the protein CATSRDPVSYGNRF. The rearrangement uses TRBV15 and TRBJ1-2, with no clear D. The CDR3 has 14 amino acids. CDR1 and CDR2 from the germline V gene are LNHNV and YYDKDF (reference sequence).

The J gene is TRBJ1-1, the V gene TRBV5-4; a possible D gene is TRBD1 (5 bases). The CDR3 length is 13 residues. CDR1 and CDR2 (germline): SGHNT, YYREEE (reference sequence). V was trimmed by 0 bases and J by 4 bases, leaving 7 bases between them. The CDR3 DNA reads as TGTGCCAGCAGCTTGGTAGGGGCCACTGAAGCTTTCTTT. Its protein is CASSLVGATEAFF.

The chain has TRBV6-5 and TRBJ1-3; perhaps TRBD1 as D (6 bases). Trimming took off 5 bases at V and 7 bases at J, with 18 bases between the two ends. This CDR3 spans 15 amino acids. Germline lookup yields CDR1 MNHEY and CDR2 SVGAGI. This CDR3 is CASSQQHGGSNTIYF. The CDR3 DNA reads TGTGCCAGCAGTCAACAGCATGGGGGCTCGAACACCATATATTTT.

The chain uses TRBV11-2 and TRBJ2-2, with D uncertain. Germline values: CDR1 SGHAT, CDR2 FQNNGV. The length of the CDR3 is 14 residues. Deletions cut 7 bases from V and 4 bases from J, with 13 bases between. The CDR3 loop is CASTSPVATGELFF. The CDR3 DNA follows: TGTGCCAGCACCTCCCCAGTCGCCACCGGGGAGCTGTTTTTT.

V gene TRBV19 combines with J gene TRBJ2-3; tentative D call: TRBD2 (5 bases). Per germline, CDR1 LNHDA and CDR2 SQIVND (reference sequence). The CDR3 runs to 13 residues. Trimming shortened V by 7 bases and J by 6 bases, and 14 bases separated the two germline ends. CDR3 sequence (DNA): TGTGCCAGTACGACGGAGGCTTGGGATACGCAGTATTTT. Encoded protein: CASTTEAWDTQYF.

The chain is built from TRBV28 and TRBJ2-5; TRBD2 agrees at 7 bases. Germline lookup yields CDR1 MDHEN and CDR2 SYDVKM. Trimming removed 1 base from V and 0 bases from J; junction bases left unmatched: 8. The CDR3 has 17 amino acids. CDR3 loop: CASSLYSGDSYQETQYF. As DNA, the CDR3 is TGTGCCAGCAGTTTATACAGCGGGGATTCGTACCAAGAGACCCAGTACTTC.

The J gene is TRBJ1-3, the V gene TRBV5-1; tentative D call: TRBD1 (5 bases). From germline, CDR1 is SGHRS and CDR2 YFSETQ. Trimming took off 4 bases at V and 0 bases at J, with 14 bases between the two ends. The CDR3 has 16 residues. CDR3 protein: CASSQGLALSGNTIYF. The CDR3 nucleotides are TGCGCCAGCAGCCAGGGTCTCGCCCTCTCTGGAAACACCATATATTTT.

This CDR3 is CASSRDSHYSNQPQHF. The CDR3 DNA follows: TGTGCCAGCAGTAGGGACAGCCATTATAGCAATCAGCCCCAGCATTTT. This chain joins TRBV25-1 and TRBJ1-5; 7 bases fit TRBD1. Germline-derived CDR1 and CDR2 are MGHDK and SYGVNS. This CDR3 is 16 amino acids long. J lost 0 bases, V lost 5 bases, and 7 bases had no gene match.

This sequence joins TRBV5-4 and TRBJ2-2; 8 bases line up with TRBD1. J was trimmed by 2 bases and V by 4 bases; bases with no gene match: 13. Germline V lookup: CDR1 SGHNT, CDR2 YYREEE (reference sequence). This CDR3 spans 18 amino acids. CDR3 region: CASSARTGRVQNTGELFF. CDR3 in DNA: TGTGCCAGCAGCGCCAGGACAGGGCGCGTTCAAAACACCGGGGAGCTGTTTTTT. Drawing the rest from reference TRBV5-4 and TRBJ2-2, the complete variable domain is ETGVTQSPTHLIKTRGQQVTLRCSSQSGHNTVSWYQQALGQGPQFIFQYYREEENGRGNFPPRFSGLQFPNYSSELNVNALELDDSALYLCASSARTGRVQNTGELFFGEGSRLTVL.

CDR3 nucleotides: TGCGCCAGCAGCGCTCATCAGGGGGTGAACGGGGAGCTGTTTTTT. It translates to CASSAHQGVNGELFF. V gene TRBV4-1 combines with J gene TRBJ2-2; 7 nucleotides match TRBD1. Germline V lookup: CDR1 MGHRA, CDR2 YSYEKL. V gave up 5 bases and J gave up 7 bases; unmatched junction bases: 10. The CDR3 is 15 amino acids.

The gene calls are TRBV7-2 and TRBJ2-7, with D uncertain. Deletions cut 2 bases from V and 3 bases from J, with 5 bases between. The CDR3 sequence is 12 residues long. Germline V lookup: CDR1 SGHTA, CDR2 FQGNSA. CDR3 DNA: TGTGCCAGCAGCTTACCAGGCTACGAGCAGTACTTC. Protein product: CASSLPGYEQYF.

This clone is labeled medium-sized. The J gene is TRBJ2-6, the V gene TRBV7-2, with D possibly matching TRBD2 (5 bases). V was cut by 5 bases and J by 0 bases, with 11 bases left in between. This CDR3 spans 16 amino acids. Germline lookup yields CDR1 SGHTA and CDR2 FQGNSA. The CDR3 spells CASSTRGSSGANVLTF. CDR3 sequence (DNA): TGTGCCAGCAGCACAAGAGGGAGCTCTGGGGCCAACGTCCTGACTTTC.

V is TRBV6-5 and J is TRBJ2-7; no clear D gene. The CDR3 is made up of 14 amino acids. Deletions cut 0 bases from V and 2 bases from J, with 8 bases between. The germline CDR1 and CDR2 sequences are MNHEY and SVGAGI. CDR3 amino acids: CASSYSQAAYEQYF. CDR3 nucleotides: TGTGCCAGCAGTTACTCGCAAGCTGCCTACGAGCAGTACTTC.

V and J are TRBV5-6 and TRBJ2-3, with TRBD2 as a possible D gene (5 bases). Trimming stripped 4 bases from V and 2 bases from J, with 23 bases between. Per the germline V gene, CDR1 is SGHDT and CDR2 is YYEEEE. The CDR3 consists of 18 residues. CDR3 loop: CASSGGTRAFQLTDTQYF. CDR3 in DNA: TGTGCCAGCAGCGGAGGAACTAGGGCCTTCCAGCTCACAGATACGCAGTATTTT.

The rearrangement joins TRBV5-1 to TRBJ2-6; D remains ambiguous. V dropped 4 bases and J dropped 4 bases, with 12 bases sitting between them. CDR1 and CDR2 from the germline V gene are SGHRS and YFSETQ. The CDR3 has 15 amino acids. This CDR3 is CASSTTLRGANVLTF. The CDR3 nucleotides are TGCGCCAGCAGCACCACGTTGCGAGGGGCCAACGTCCTGACTTTC.

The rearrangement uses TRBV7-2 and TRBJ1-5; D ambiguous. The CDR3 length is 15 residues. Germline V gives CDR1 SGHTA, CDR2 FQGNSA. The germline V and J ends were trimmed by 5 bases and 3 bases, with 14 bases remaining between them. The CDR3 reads CASSPRPGNNQPQHF. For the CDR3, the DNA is TGTGCCAGCAGCCCCCGGCCGGGGAACAATCAGCCCCAGCATTTT.

The CDR3 protein is CASSGAANTGELFF. The CDR3, as DNA: TGCGCCAGCAGCGGGGCCGCGAACACCGGGGAGCTGTTTTTT. This rearrangement joins TRBV5-1 to TRBJ2-2, with a weak D call TRBD1 (5 bases). Germline loops: CDR1 SGHRS, CDR2 YFSETQ. Trimming stripped 4 bases from V and 0 bases from J, with 7 bases between. This CDR3 has 14 residues.

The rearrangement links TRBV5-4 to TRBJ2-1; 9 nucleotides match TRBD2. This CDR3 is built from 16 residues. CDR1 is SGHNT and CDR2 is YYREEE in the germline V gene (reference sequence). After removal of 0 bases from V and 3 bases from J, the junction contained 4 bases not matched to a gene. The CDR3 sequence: CASSLGRGGNYNEQFF. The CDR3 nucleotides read TGTGCCAGCAGCTTGGGGCGGGGGGGGAACTACAATGAGCAGTTCTTC.

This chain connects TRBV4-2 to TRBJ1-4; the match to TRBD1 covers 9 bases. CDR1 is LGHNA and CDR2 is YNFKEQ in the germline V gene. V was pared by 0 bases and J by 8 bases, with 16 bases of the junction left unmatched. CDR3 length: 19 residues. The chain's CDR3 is CASSQDRAWEDRGKEKLFF. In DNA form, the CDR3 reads TGTGCCAGCAGCCAAGATCGCGCATGGGAGGACAGGGGCAAAGAAAAACTGTTTTTT.

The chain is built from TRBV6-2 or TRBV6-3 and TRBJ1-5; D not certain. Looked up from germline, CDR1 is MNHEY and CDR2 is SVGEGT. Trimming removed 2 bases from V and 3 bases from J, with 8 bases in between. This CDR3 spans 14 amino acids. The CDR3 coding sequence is TGTGCCAGCAGTTACGAGGGATACAATCAGCCCCAGCATTTT. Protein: CASSYEGYNQPQHF.

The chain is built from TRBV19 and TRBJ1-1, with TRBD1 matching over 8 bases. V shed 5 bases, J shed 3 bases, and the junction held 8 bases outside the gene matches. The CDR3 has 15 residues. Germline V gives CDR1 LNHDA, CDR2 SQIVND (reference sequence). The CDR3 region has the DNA TGTGCCAGTAGTCGGCCGACAGGGGTGGACACTGAAGCTTTCTTT. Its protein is CASSRPTGVDTEAFF.

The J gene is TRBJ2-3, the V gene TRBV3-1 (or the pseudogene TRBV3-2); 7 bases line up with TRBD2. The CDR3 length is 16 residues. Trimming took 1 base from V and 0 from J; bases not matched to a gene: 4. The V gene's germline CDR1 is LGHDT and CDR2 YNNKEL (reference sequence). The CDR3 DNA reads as TGTGCCAGCAGCCAAGCTATTAGCGGGAGCACAGATACGCAGTATTTT. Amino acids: CASSQAISGSTDTQYF.

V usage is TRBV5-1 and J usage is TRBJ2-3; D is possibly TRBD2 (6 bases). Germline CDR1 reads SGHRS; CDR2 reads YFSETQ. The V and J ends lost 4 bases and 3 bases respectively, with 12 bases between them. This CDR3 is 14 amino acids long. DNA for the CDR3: TGCGCCAGCAGCAGTATCGCGGGGACAGATACGCAGTATTTT. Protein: CASSSIAGTDTQYF.

CDR3: CASSSAGTGGETQYF. CDR3 coding DNA: TGTGCCAGCAGTTCGGCCGGGACAGGGGGAGAGACCCAGTACTTC. V usage is TRBV27 and J usage is TRBJ2-5, with 11 bases aligning to TRBD1. V shed 4 bases, J shed 4 bases, and the junction held 5 bases outside the gene matches. The CDR3 covers 15 residues. Per the germline V gene, CDR1 is MNHEY and CDR2 is SMNVEV (reference sequence).

DNA of the CDR3: TGTGCCAGCAGCGTAGAGGGGAACTCTGGAAACACCATATATTTT. Its protein product is CASSVEGNSGNTIYF. This chain uses TRBV9 with TRBJ1-3, with D maybe TRBD1 (5 bases). V was clipped by 0 bases and J by 0 bases, with 7 bases between them. Germline loops: CDR1 SGDLS, CDR2 YYNGEE. The CDR3 runs 15 residues. Full variable domain (remainder filled in from reference TRBV9 and TRBJ1-3): DSGVTQTPKHLITATGQRVTLRCSPRSGDLSVYWYQQSLDQGLQFLIQYYNGEERAKGNILERFSAQQFPDLHSELNLSSLELGDSALYFCASSVEGNSGNTIYFGEGSWLTVV.

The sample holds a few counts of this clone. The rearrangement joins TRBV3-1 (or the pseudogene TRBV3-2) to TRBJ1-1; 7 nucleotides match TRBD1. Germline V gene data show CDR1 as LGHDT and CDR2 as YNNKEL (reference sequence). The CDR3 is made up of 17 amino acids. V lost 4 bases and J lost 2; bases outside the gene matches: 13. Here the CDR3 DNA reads TGTGCCAGCAGCCTCGGCGCCGCGGGACAGATTAACACTGAAGCTTTCTTT. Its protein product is CASSLGAAGQINTEAFF.

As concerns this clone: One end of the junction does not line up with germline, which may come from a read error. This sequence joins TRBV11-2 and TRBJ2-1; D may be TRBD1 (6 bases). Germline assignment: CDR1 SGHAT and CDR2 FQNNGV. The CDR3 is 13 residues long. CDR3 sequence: CASSPTGTQLGVF. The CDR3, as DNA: TGTGCCAGCAGCCCGACCGGGACACAATTAGGTGTCTTC.

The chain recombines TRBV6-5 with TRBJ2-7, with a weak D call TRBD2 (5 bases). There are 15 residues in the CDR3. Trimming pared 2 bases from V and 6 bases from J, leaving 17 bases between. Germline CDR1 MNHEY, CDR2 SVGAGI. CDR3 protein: CASSYNADGGSEQYF. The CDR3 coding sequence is TGTGCCAGCAGTTACAATGCTGACGGAGGCTCCGAGCAGTACTTC.

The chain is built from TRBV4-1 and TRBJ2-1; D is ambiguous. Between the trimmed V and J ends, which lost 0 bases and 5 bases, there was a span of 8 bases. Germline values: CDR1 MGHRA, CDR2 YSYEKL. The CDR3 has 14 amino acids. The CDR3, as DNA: TGCGCCAGCAGCCAAGAGGGCTGGAACAATGAGCAGTTCTTC. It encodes CASSQEGWNNEQFF.

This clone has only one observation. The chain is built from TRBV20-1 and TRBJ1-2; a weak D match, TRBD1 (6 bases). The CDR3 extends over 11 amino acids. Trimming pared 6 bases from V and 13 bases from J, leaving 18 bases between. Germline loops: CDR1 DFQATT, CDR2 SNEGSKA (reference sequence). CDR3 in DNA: TGCAGTGCCCTGAACCCCAGGGGATCCACCTTC. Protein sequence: CSALNPRGSTF.